The 32 T cell receptor beta chains listed next were all sequenced from one sample in a study of blood T cells in healthy people across ages. Primers used in a second PCR of roughly 7 to 11 cycles were a sample-barcoded 5' primer and a J-beta primer mix. One entry per CDR3 protein results from TCRdb running MiXCR on the 5' RACE reads. This table holds some 1.5 million distinct CDR3 sequences, 28% found once. The specimen was blood. Source of these receptors: a woman aged 30 to 39 in good health.

This clonotype has just a few counts. One end of the junction fails to match germline, which may point to a read error. The rearrangement uses TRBV12-3 or TRBV12-4 and TRBJ1-2; 9 bases agree with TRBD1. The CDR3 totals 14 residues. The CDR3 nucleotides are TGTGCCAGCAGTCAGGGACAGGGAGGCTATGGCTGCACCTTC. Encoded protein: CASSQGQGGYGCTF.

This clonotype was detected only a few times. This chain links TRBV29-1 with TRBJ1-1; D gene ambiguous. The CDR3 consists of 12 residues. CDR1 and CDR2 from the germline V gene are SQVTM and ANQGSEA. V was shortened by 5 bases and J by 5 bases, with 12 bases between the two germline ends. In nucleotides, the CDR3 is TGCAGCGTTCGGTTGGGTTATACTGAAGCTTTCTTT. As protein: CSVRLGYTEAFF.

This clonotype showed up just a few times. V usage is TRBV6-6 and J usage is TRBJ2-5; maybe TRBD2 (6 bases). This CDR3 is 16 amino acids long. The germline V gene has CDR1 MNHNY and CDR2 SVGAGI (reference sequence). V lost 1 base to trimming and J lost 9 bases, with 21 bases between them. The CDR3 DNA sequence: TGTGCCAGCAGTTACTTCGGAGCCGGGGGTGGTGAGGCCCAGTACTTC. Protein: CASSYFGAGGGEAQYF.

On this clonotype: Its ends do not fully match the called genes, so a read error is possible. This rearrangement joins TRBV20-1 to TRBJ2-7; 7 positions match TRBD1. Germline V lookup: CDR1 DFQATT, CDR2 SNEGSKA (reference sequence). This CDR3 region has 13 residues. In DNA form, the CDR3 reads TGCAGTGTTCGGGACAGCCTGACGAACGATCAGGACTTC. Its protein product is CSVRDSLTNDQDF.

The genes are TRBV27 and TRBJ1-5; a possible D gene is TRBD1 (6 bases). In germline, CDR1 is MNHEY, CDR2 SMNVEV (reference sequence). The V end was cut by 6 bases, the J end by 7 bases, with 10 bases between. This CDR3 comprises 12 residues. The CDR3 DNA sequence: TGTGCCAGCAGGGGGGCAGGACAGCCCCAGCATTTT. Translated: CASRGAGQPQHF.

This clonotype was seen a few times. The J gene is TRBJ1-6, the V gene TRBV11-2; tentatively, D is TRBD1 (6 bases). This CDR3 has 15 amino acids. Germline loops: CDR1 SGHAT, CDR2 FQNNGV. With 0 bases removed from V and 7 bases from J, the gap between germline ends came to 10 bases. CDR3 sequence (DNA): TGTGCCAGCAGCTTAGAAGGGGGGGTAAATTCACCCCTCCACTTT. It codes for CASSLEGGVNSPLHF.

This clonotype was counted between two and nine times. The rearrangement uses TRBV20-1 and TRBJ2-1, with D perhaps TRBD2 (7 bases). CDR1 is DFQATT and CDR2 is SNEGSKA in the germline V gene (reference sequence). The V and J ends lost 4 bases and 15 bases respectively, with 25 bases between them. This CDR3 spans 14 amino acids. The CDR3 loop is CSAMEGGAIDAPFF. The CDR3 coding sequence is TGCAGTGCTATGGAGGGGGGGGCGATAGATGCTCCGTTCTTC.

The chain carries TRBV5-5 and TRBJ1-2; 7 nucleotides agree with TRBD1. CDR3 length: 15 residues. After removal of 2 bases from V and 4 bases from J, the junction contained 8 bases not matched to a gene. Germline-derived CDR1 and CDR2 are SGHKS and YYEKEE (reference sequence). DNA of the CDR3: TGTGCCAGCAGCTTATCCGGGACAGAAGTCTATGGCTACACCTTC. Its translation: CASSLSGTEVYGYTF.

The rearrangement links TRBV7-2 to TRBJ1-2; no clear D. This CDR3 has 17 amino acids. CDR1 and CDR2 (germline): SGHTA, FQGNSA. The V end lost 5 bases, the J end lost 0 bases, and 19 bases lay between the germline ends. The CDR3 sequence: CASSPYAGGSANYGYTF. CDR3 DNA sequence: TGTGCCAGCAGCCCTTATGCCGGAGGGTCTGCTAACTATGGCTACACCTTC.

Only a few counts were recorded for this clonotype. The chain couples TRBV6-2 or TRBV6-3 to TRBJ1-1; D is ambiguous. Between the trimmed V and J ends, which lost 8 bases and 0 bases, there was a span of 1 base. Germline CDR1 and CDR2: MNHEY and SVGEGT. This CDR3 region has 10 residues. CDR3 DNA sequence: TGTGCCAGCGTGAACACTGAAGCTTTCTTT. Translated, it gives CASVNTEAFF.

Ten or more counts support this clonotype. This chain joins TRBV29-1 and TRBJ2-1, with D possibly TRBD2 on 6 matching bases. V lost 4 bases and J lost 9, with 16 bases in between. The length of the CDR3 is 13 residues. The V gene's germline CDR1 is SQVTM and CDR2 ANQGSEA. DNA of the CDR3: TGCAGCGTTGTCCGGGCGGGATACGGTGAGCAGTTCTTC. Translating it yields CSVVRAGYGEQFF.

The genes are TRBV20-1 and TRBJ2-5; 13 positions agree with TRBD2. The end of the DNA is better explained by TRBJ2-7, so the J call may be wrong. From germline, CDR1 is DFQATT and CDR2 SNEGSKA (reference sequence). The CDR3 runs 17 residues. The CDR3 protein is CSASGLAGDSLFREQYF. The CDR3 DNA reads TGCAGTGCTAGTGGACTAGCGGGGGACTCCCTTTTTCGCGAGCAGTACTTC.

This clonotype occurred many times. The chain uses TRBV20-1 and TRBJ1-2, with D possibly TRBD1 on 5 matching bases. This CDR3 contains 16 residues. Between the trimmed V and J ends, which lost 4 bases and 2 bases, there was a span of 20 bases. Germline V gene lookup returns CDR1 DFQATT and CDR2 SNEGSKA (reference sequence). The CDR3: CSATKFGWGLNYGYTF. Here the CDR3 DNA reads TGCAGTGCTACTAAATTTGGGTGGGGGTTAAACTATGGCTACACCTTC.

In its sample, this clonotype was seen a few times. V and J are TRBV5-1 and TRBJ2-3; no definite D call. This CDR3 contains 14 residues. Germline CDR1 and CDR2: SGHRS and YFSETQ. V was trimmed by 5 bases and J by 4 bases, leaving 14 bases between them. The CDR3 DNA follows: TGCGCCAGCAGTTCTCTGACTCTCCCAGATACGCAGTATTTT. Encoded protein: CASSSLTLPDTQYF.

The chain combines TRBV3-1 with TRBJ2-4; possibly TRBD1 for D (5 bases). Germline CDR1 reads LGHDT; CDR2 reads YNNKEL (reference sequence). This CDR3 has 14 amino acids. The V gene lost 3 bases and the J gene lost 6 bases, with 12 bases spanning the gap. This chain's CDR3 is CASSQWQGGNIQYF. The CDR3 DNA follows: TGTGCCAGCAGCCAGTGGCAGGGTGGAAACATTCAGTACTTC.

V is TRBV12-3 or TRBV12-4 and J is TRBJ1-2; D is unresolved. V was pared by 0 bases and J by 7 bases, with 15 bases between. This CDR3 region has 15 residues. The CDR3 bases are TGTGCCAGCAGTTTAGCCAGGACCGGGTGGCTTGGCTACACCTTC. Translating it yields CASSLARTGWLGYTF.

This chain connects TRBV4-1 to TRBJ2-5, with TRBD1 as a possible D gene (5 bases). Trimming removed 1 base from V and 1 base from J, with 16 bases in between. Germline CDR1 and CDR2: MGHRA and YSYEKL. There are 17 residues in the CDR3. The CDR3 nucleotides are TGCGCCAGCAGCCAAGCATCTAGTAGGGGCCCCCAAGAGACCCAGTACTTC. Translation gives CASSQASSRGPQETQYF.

V and J are TRBV5-4 and TRBJ2-5; 12 nucleotides align to TRBD2. The ends lost 4 bases at V and 5 bases at J; junction bases unmatched: 12. Germline CDR1 and CDR2: SGHNT and YYREEE (reference sequence). This CDR3 contains 17 residues. The chain's CDR3 is CASSAGASGRAWETQYF. CDR3 nucleotides: TGTGCCAGCAGCGCCGGGGCTAGCGGGAGGGCCTGGGAGACCCAGTACTTC.

This clonotype was observed a single time. The chain links TRBV29-1 to TRBJ1-1, with D perhaps matching TRBD1 (5 bases). The CDR3 extends over 13 amino acids. Germline CDR1 reads SQVTM; CDR2 reads ANQGSEA. V gave up 2 bases and J gave up 2 bases, with 9 bases separating them. As DNA, the CDR3 is TGCAGCGTTGAAAGGGACGGCAACACTGAAGCTTTCTTT. The encoded protein is CSVERDGNTEAFF.

This chain connects TRBV5-1 to TRBJ2-5; D unclear. The V end lost 2 bases, the J end lost 5 bases, and 10 bases lay between the germline ends. Germline assignment: CDR1 SGHRS and CDR2 YFSETQ. There are 13 residues in the CDR3. The CDR3 here is CASSLGNDETQYF. The CDR3 nucleotides read TGCGCCAGCAGCTTAGGTAACGATGAGACCCAGTACTTC. The full variable domain, with the rest looked up from reference TRBV5-1 and TRBJ2-5, is KAGVTQTPRYLIKTRGQQVTLSCSPISGHRSVSWYQQTPGQGLQFLFEYFSETQRNKGNFPGRFSGRQFSNSRSEMNVSTLELGDSALYLCASSLGNDETQYFGPGTRLLVL.

This clonotype was counted only a few times. The V and J genes are TRBV7-8 and TRBJ2-3; the match to TRBD2 covers 7 bases. V dropped 5 bases and J dropped 4; count of bases not matched to a gene: 15. The length of the CDR3 is 17 residues. Germline CDR1 reads SGHVS; CDR2 reads FQNEAQ. The CDR3 DNA sequence: TGTGCCAGCAGCCCCCTGGGGACTAACGGGAAGTCAGATACGCAGTATTTT. Encoded protein: CASSPLGTNGKSDTQYF. The full variable domain, with the rest looked up from reference TRBV7-8 and TRBJ2-3, is GAGVSQSPRYKVAKRGQDVALRCDPISGHVSLFWYQQALGQGPEFLTYFQNEAQLDKSGLPSDRFFAERPEGSVSTLKIQRTQQEDSAVYLCASSPLGTNGKSDTQYFGPGTRLTVL.

This clonotype came up a few times. The chain uses TRBV10-3 and TRBJ2-5; a weak D match, TRBD1 (6 bases). The CDR3 runs 14 residues. Trimming removed 0 bases at V and 5 bases at J, with 10 bases between. Germline values: CDR1 ENHRY, CDR2 SYGVKD. CDR3: CAISESMGAETQYF. CDR3 in DNA: TGTGCCATCAGTGAGTCGATGGGGGCCGAGACCCAGTACTTC.

This clonotype has a handful of counts. V gene TRBV5-1 combines with J gene TRBJ1-1; perhaps TRBD1 as D (5 bases). V gave up 7 bases and J gave up 0 bases, with 13 bases separating them. Germline values: CDR1 SGHRS, CDR2 YFSETQ. This CDR3 has 14 residues. CDR3 nucleotides: TGCGCCAGCCTCAAGGACAACTTGAACACTGAAGCTTTCTTT. This codes for CASLKDNLNTEAFF.

The chain recombines TRBV3-1 with TRBJ2-1; 10 bases line up with TRBD2. V was pared by 3 bases and J by 4 bases, with 3 bases of the junction left unmatched. Germline V gene sequence: CDR1 LGHDT, CDR2 YNNKEL (reference sequence). The CDR3 extends over 15 amino acids. The DNA of the CDR3 is TGTGCCAGCAGCCACGAACTAGCGGGGTACAATGAGCAGTTCTTC. Its protein is CASSHELAGYNEQFF.

CDR3 residues: CASSQPFDSIYEQYF. Written as DNA, the CDR3 is TGTGCCAGCAGCCAGCCGTTTGACAGTATCTACGAGCAGTACTTC. The chain couples TRBV7-9 to TRBJ2-7; perhaps TRBD1 as D (5 bases). This CDR3 is built from 15 residues. CDR1 SEHNR and CDR2 FQNEAQ come from the germline V gene (reference sequence). Between the trimmed V and J ends, which lost 5 bases and 3 bases, there was a span of 17 bases.

This rearrangement joins TRBV21-1 to TRBJ2-1; the table's D gene call, TRBD2, was not cross checked with the DNA. TRBV21-1 is deemed a pseudogene. There are 14 residues in the CDR3. CDR3 amino acids: CASLGTSFVNEQFF. CDR3 nucleotide sequence: TGTGCCAGCCTGGGGACTAGCTTTGTCAATGAGCAGTTCTTC.

This clonotype was seen only a few times. The junction and the germline gene differ at one end; a read error may be behind it. CDR3 in DNA: TGCGCCAACAGCTTGGGACGGCAGGGGGTTCCTAACTACAATGAGCAGTTCTTC. The encoded protein is CANSLGRQGVPNYNEQFF. The J gene is TRBJ2-1, the V gene TRBV5-1; 7 bases are a match to TRBD1. Per germline, CDR1 SGHRS and CDR2 YFSETQ. The CDR3 extends over 18 amino acids.

Only a few counts were recorded for this clonotype. CDR3 sequence (DNA): TGTGCCAGCAGCCAAGTTCCGACTAGCGGGAGCGTGGAGACCCAGTACTTC. Protein: CASSQVPTSGSVETQYF. The chain recombines TRBV3-1 with TRBJ2-4, with 12 nucleotides matching TRBD2. TRBJ2-5 explains the end of the DNA better; the J call may be wrong. CDR1 LGHDT and CDR2 YNNKEL come from the germline V gene (reference sequence). The CDR3 has 17 amino acids.

This clonotype showed up just a few times. The chain couples TRBV28 to TRBJ1-1, with D possibly being TRBD1 (5 bases). Germline-derived CDR1 and CDR2 are MDHEN and SYDVKM. Trimming shortened V by 7 bases and J by 3 bases, and 6 bases separated the two germline ends. This CDR3 is built from 11 residues. CDR3 sequence (DNA): TGTGCCAGCACGGGGGACACTGAAGCTTTCTTT. Encoded protein: CASTGDTEAFF. Full variable domain (outside the CDR3, taken from reference TRBV28 and TRBJ1-1): DVKVTQSSRYLVKRTGEKVFLECVQDMDHENMFWYRQDPGLGLRLIYFSYDVKMKEKGDIPEGYSVSREKKERFSLILESASTNQTSMYLCASTGDTEAFFGQGTRLTVV.

As to this clonotype: A clone one base away is much larger, so this may be a read error. V usage is TRBV4-3 and J usage is TRBJ2-5; D remains unclear. The DNA end is a closer match to TRBJ2-1, so the J assignment may be wrong. Germline CDR1 reads LGHNA; CDR2 reads YSLEER. This CDR3 region has 13 residues. CDR3 residues: CASSQEPQETQFF. The CDR3 nucleotides read TGCGCCAGCAGCCAAGAACCCCAAGAGACCCAGTTCTTC.

A word on this clonotype: The junction and the germline gene differ at one end; a read error may be behind it. The chain links TRBV7-2 to TRBJ2-2; D perhaps matches TRBD1 (6 bases). The CDR3 covers 15 residues. The germline V gene has CDR1 SGHTA and CDR2 FQGNSA. The CDR3 nucleotides are TGTGCCGGCAGCTCACAGGGATACAACACCGGGGAGCTGTTTTTT. It encodes CAGSSQGYNTGELFF. The entire variable domain, with the rest obtained from reference TRBV7-2 and TRBJ2-2, is as follows: GAGVSQSPSNKVTEKGKDVELRCDPISGHTALYWYRQSLGQGLEFLIYFQGNSAPDKSGLPSDRFSAERTGGSVSTLTIQRTQQEDSAVYLCAGSSQGYNTGELFFGEGSRLTVL.

There are a few counts of this clonotype. A junction boundary mismatches the germline segment, possibly from a read error. The chain recombines TRBV15 with TRBJ2-5; the D gene is possibly TRBD2 (5 bases). The CDR3 is made up of 14 amino acids. Germline CDR1 and CDR2: LNHNV and YYDKDF (reference sequence). CDR3 sequence: CATSRGLARETRYF. CDR3 DNA sequence: TGTGCCACCAGCAGAGGCCTAGCAAGAGAGACCCGGTACTTC.